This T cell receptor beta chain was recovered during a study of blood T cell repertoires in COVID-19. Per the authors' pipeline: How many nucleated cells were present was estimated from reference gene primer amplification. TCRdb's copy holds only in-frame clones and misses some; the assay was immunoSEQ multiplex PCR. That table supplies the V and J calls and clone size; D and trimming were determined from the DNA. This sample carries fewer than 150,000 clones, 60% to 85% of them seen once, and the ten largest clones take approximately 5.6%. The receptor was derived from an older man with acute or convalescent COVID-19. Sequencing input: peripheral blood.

CDR3 region: CASSLGVGAGGYNEQFF. CDR3 DNA sequence: TGCGCCAGCAGCCTGGGGGTTGGCGCGGGAGGTTACAATGAGCAGTTCTTC. V and J are TRBV5-1 and TRBJ2-1, with 8 bases identical to TRBD2. V lost 4 bases, J lost 4 bases, and 13 bases stayed unmatched. CDR1 and CDR2 (germline): SGHRS, YFSETQ. The CDR3 loop spans 17 amino acids.